This T cell receptor (beta chain) was documented in a study of T cells in Graves' hyperthyroidism and ophthalmopathy. Study-level information: Specimen type is peripheral blood, collected at initial diagnosis prior to any treatment. General study points: Blood held most thyroid clonotypes expanded above 0.001 frequency. From stable hyperthyroidism, ophthalmopathy was set apart by a 13 V-J model.

Looked up from germline, CDR1 is LNHNV and CDR2 is YYDKDF (reference sequence). Trimming stripped 0 bases from V and 11 bases from J, with 16 bases between. The CDR3 contains 15 residues. The investigators amplified TCR beta CDR3 regions from RNA transcripts. TCR CDR3 regions were first amplified by RT-PCR with HTBI primers. TCRdb used MiXCR to reprocess the multiplex PCR reads, holding one entry per CDR3 protein. The sample shows about 600,000 distinct CDR3 sequences, approximately 16% of them seen only once. Turning to this clonotype: Its antigen is unidentified.

This rearrangement joins TRBV15 to TRBJ1-4; possibly TRBD1 for D (5 bases). Input material: blood. This TCR derives from a woman aged 35 to 49 with Graves' ophthalmopathy. The CDR3 loop is CATSRDPSGGAKLFF. In nucleotides, the CDR3 is TGTGCCACCAGCAGAGATCCTTCAGGCGGGGCTAAACTGTTTTTT.